These 19 T cell receptor beta chains were all obtained from the same sample, sequenced in a study of blood T cell repertoires in COVID-19. The repertoire was sequenced with immunoSEQ multiplex PCR; TCRdb's copy has only in-frame clones and lacks some. The top ten clones hold 6.5% of a sample with about 100,000 clones, approximately 85% of them seen once. Source material: peripheral blood. These receptors all come from a woman aged 55-75 years with acute or convalescent COVID-19.

V and J are TRBV7-9 and TRBJ2-3, with a possible D match to TRBD1 (6 bases). The germline V and J ends were trimmed by 6 bases and 10 bases, with 14 bases remaining between them. CDR3 size: 12 residues. Per germline, CDR1 SEHNR and CDR2 FQNEAQ (reference sequence). The CDR3 nucleotides are TGTGCCAGCAGTCAAAACAGGGACGCGCAGTATTTT. This translates into CASSQNRDAQYF.

V gene TRBV10-3 combines with J gene TRBJ1-2; perhaps TRBD1 as D (6 bases). This CDR3 has 13 residues. CDR1 and CDR2 (germline): ENHRY, SYGVKD. V lost 4 bases, J lost 6 bases, and 12 bases lay in between. This chain's CDR3 is CAISVEQGNGYTF. The DNA of the CDR3 is TGTGCCATCAGTGTAGAACAGGGTAATGGCTACACCTTC.

V is TRBV5-1 and J is TRBJ2-5, with 7 bases matching TRBD1. This CDR3 contains 14 residues. Germline trimming cut 4 bases from V and 2 bases from J; bases unmatched to any gene: 5. CDR1 is SGHRS, CDR2 YFSETQ, per germline. CDR3 loop: CASSQGTEQETQYF. As DNA, the CDR3 is TGCGCCAGCAGCCAAGGGACAGAGCAAGAGACCCAGTACTTC.

J is TRBJ1-1 and V is TRBV9; a weak D match, TRBD1 (5 bases). CDR1 and CDR2 (germline): SGDLS, YYNGEE. This CDR3 is built from 18 residues. Trimming shortened V by 3 bases and J by 4 bases, and 25 bases separated the two germline ends. The CDR3: CASSATPIPTGGSTEAFF. DNA of the CDR3: TGTGCCAGCAGCGCCACCCCTATCCCTACAGGCGGGAGCACTGAAGCTTTCTTT. Based on the CDR3 plus reference TRBV9 and TRBJ1-1, the full variable domain is DSGVTQTPKHLITATGQRVTLRCSPRSGDLSVYWYQQSLDQGLQFLIQYYNGEERAKGNILERFSAQQFPDLHSELNLSSLELGDSALYFCASSATPIPTGGSTEAFFGQGTRLTVV.

This clone showed up just once. This sequence joins TRBV3-1 (or the pseudogene TRBV3-2) and TRBJ2-5, with 15 bases fitting TRBD2. Trimming at V came to 2 bases and at J to 5 bases, leaving 9 bases not matched to a gene. This CDR3 has 18 amino acids. Germline CDR1 is LGHDT and CDR2 is YNNKEL (reference sequence). The DNA of the CDR3 is TGTGCCAGCAGCCAAAATGGACTAGCGGGAGGGCCGCGGGAGACCCAGTACTTC. Translating it yields CASSQNGLAGGPRETQYF.

The genes are TRBV11-3 and TRBJ1-1, with TRBD1 identical over 7 bases. Unmatched junction bases numbered 7, after V lost 5 bases and J lost 4 bases. Per the germline V gene, CDR1 is SGHNT and CDR2 is YENEEA. This CDR3 spans 14 amino acids. DNA of the CDR3: TGTGCCAGCAGCGGCATGACAGGGCTCACTGAAGCTTTCTTT. It is translated as CASSGMTGLTEAFF.

The chain is built from TRBV5-8 and TRBJ1-1; TRBD1 might be the D (5 bases). The CDR3 spans 15 residues. Trimming removed 0 bases at V and 0 bases at J, with 9 bases between. The germline CDR1 and CDR2 sequences are SGHTS and YDEGEE. DNA for the CDR3: TGTGCCAGCAGCTTGGCCCGGGGGATGAACACTGAAGCTTTCTTT. Protein sequence: CASSLARGMNTEAFF.

The genes are TRBV11-2 and TRBJ1-1; no firm D call. The germline gives CDR1 SGHAT, CDR2 FQNNGV. Trimming shortened V by 0 bases and J by 5 bases, and 10 bases separated the two germline ends. This CDR3 is 14 amino acids long. For the CDR3, the DNA is TGTGCCAGCAGCTTAGAATATCGGAGGACTGAAGCTTTCTTT. It specifies CASSLEYRRTEAFF. Complete variable domain (other parts from reference TRBV11-2 and TRBJ1-1): EAGVAQSPRYKIIEKRQSVAFWCNPISGHATLYWYQQILGQGPKLLIQFQNNGVVDDSQLPKDRFSAERLKGVDSTLKIQPAKLEDSAVYLCASSLEYRRTEAFFGQGTRLTVV.

V is TRBV6-6 and J is TRBJ2-7; tentatively, D is TRBD2 (5 bases). Germline V lookup: CDR1 MNHNY, CDR2 SVGAGI (reference sequence). V lost 8 bases, J lost 7 bases, and 15 bases lay in between. This CDR3 spans 12 amino acids. CDR3 sequence: CASSREIGEQYF. CDR3 sequence (DNA): TGTGCCAGCTCAAGGGAGATTGGAGAGCAGTACTTC.

J is TRBJ1-2 and V is TRBV19; D is uncertain. V gave up 6 bases and J gave up 3 bases, with 11 bases separating them. Germline V lookup: CDR1 LNHDA, CDR2 SQIVND (reference sequence). The CDR3 is made up of 13 amino acids. The CDR3 DNA is TGTGCCAGTAGCCCCGAAGAGTACTATGGCTACACCTTC. This encodes CASSPEEYYGYTF. The full variable domain, in which reference TRBV19 and TRBJ1-2 provide the parts outside the CDR3, is DGGITQSPKYLFRKEGQNVTLSCEQNLNHDAMYWYRQDPGQGLRLIYYSQIVNDFQKGDIAEGYSVSREKKESFPLTVTSAQKNPTAFYLCASSPEEYYGYTFGSGTRLTVV.

The chain is built from TRBV6-5 and TRBJ1-1; 10 bases are a match to TRBD1. The CDR3 totals 14 residues. Looked up from germline, CDR1 is MNHEY and CDR2 is SVGAGI. J gave up 5 bases and V 5 bases, and 5 bases lay outside the gene matches. DNA of the CDR3: TGTGCCAGCAGTAGGGGACAGGGGATGACTGAAGCTTTCTTT. Translating gives CASSRGQGMTEAFF.

The chain joins TRBV11-2 to TRBJ2-1, with 9 positions matching TRBD1. The length of the CDR3 is 15 residues. Germline CDR1 reads SGHAT; CDR2 reads FQNNGV. J gave up 8 bases and V 4 bases, and 9 bases lay outside the gene matches. This chain's CDR3 is CASSWAGQGIDEQFF. In nucleotides, the CDR3 is TGTGCCAGCAGCTGGGCGGGACAGGGTATCGATGAGCAGTTCTTC.

The chain couples TRBV3-1 (or the pseudogene TRBV3-2) to TRBJ2-7; D is possibly TRBD2 (6 bases). The germline gives CDR1 LGHDT, CDR2 YNNKEL (reference sequence). V was pared by 9 bases and J by 5 bases, with 11 bases between. The CDR3 extends over 11 amino acids. CDR3 bases: TGTGCCAGTTCCACTAGCCACGAGCAGTACTTC. This codes for CASSTSHEQYF.

The chain links TRBV3-1 (or the pseudogene TRBV3-2) to TRBJ2-2; 7 nucleotides line up with TRBD2. The CDR3 length is 16 residues. Germline values: CDR1 LGHDT, CDR2 YNNKEL (reference sequence). Trimming at V came to 1 base and at J to 7 bases, leaving 9 bases not matched to a gene. The CDR3 is CASSQVGGSGGGELFF. Here the CDR3 DNA reads TGTGCCAGCAGCCAAGTCGGCGGGAGTGGGGGCGGGGAGCTGTTTTTT.

The rearrangement joins TRBV2 to TRBJ1-6, with 9 bases identical to TRBD1. Germline CDR1 and CDR2: SNHLY and FYNNEI. The CDR3 consists of 15 residues. With 3 bases clipped from V and 10 bases from J, the junction kept 7 bases outside the gene matches. The CDR3 reads CASSELGQGKSPLHF. The CDR3 coding sequence is TGTGCCAGCAGTGAGCTGGGACAGGGTAAATCACCCCTCCACTTT.

The J gene is TRBJ2-3, the V gene TRBV7-9, with 11 bases that match TRBD2. Germline lookup yields CDR1 SEHNR and CDR2 FQNEAQ (reference sequence). J was trimmed by 5 bases and V by 3 bases; bases with no gene match: 1. The CDR3 spans 14 residues. The CDR3 bases are TGTGCCAGCAGCTTTGGACTAGCGGGAGATACGCAGTATTTT. This gives the protein CASSFGLAGDTQYF.

The V gene is TRBV5-1, the J gene TRBJ1-2; 8 positions match TRBD1. J lost 8 bases, V lost 3 bases, and 12 bases had no gene match. This CDR3 has 15 residues. The germline CDR1 and CDR2 sequences are SGHRS and YFSETQ. For the CDR3, the DNA is TGCGCCAGCAGCTCCGACCCTGGGACAGGAGGAGGCTACACCTTC. Protein product: CASSSDPGTGGGYTF.

The chain is built from TRBV19 and TRBJ2-3; 11 bases are shared with TRBD2. Germline V CDR1 and CDR2: LNHDA, SQIVND (reference sequence). Unmatched junction bases numbered 13, after V lost 3 bases and J lost 8 bases. The CDR3 runs to 17 residues. For the CDR3, the DNA is TGTGCCAGTAGTATTAGGCTGGCTAGCGGGAGGTCAGGTACGCAGTATTTT. Translating gives CASSIRLASGRSGTQYF.

The chain joins TRBV6-5 to TRBJ2-1; 12 bases map to TRBD2. Germline lookup yields CDR1 MNHEY and CDR2 SVGAGI. Unmatched junction bases numbered 7, after V lost 2 bases and J lost 8 bases. The CDR3 extends over 16 amino acids. The CDR3 loop is CASSYMTSGRGDEQFF. CDR3 in DNA: TGTGCCAGCAGTTACATGACTAGCGGGAGAGGAGATGAGCAGTTCTTC.